Shown below are 28 T cell receptor beta chains from a single sample sequenced in a study of T cells in narcolepsy. Data came from immunoSEQ multiplex PCR; TCRdb stores just in-frame clones and leaves some out. This sample has 25,000 to 35,000 clones, with roughly 80% found just once. Specimen: CD45RA- memory CD4+ T cells from PBMCs. Every receptor here comes from a human donor with narcolepsy.

The DNA of the CDR3 is TGTGCCAGCAGCCTTACAGCTTCGGCTGGAAACACCATATATTTT. Its translation is CASSLTASAGNTIYF. The rearrangement links TRBV4-2 to TRBJ1-3; D not certain. Germline CDR1 LGHNA, CDR2 YNFKEQ. The CDR3 contains 15 residues. Trimming took off 4 bases at V and 2 bases at J, with 12 bases between the two ends.

V is TRBV4-2 and J is TRBJ1-1; no clear D gene. The V end lost 0 bases, the J end lost 6 bases, and 14 bases lay between the germline ends. Germline lookup yields CDR1 LGHNA and CDR2 YNFKEQ. The CDR3 runs to 15 residues. CDR3 amino acids: CASSQDGRSGSEAFF. The CDR3 DNA sequence: TGTGCCAGCAGCCAAGACGGGAGGTCAGGCTCTGAAGCTTTCTTT.

The V gene is TRBV5-1, the J gene TRBJ1-4, with D tentatively TRBD1 (6 bases). The length of the CDR3 is 16 residues. Germline CDR1 SGHRS, CDR2 YFSETQ. The V and J ends lost 4 bases and 1 base respectively, with 14 bases between them. CDR3 sequence reads: CASSLLGALTNEKLFF. CDR3 bases: TGCGCCAGCAGCCTGCTGGGGGCGTTAACTAATGAAAAACTGTTTTTT.

The chain links TRBV19 to TRBJ2-2; 12 bases match TRBD2. This CDR3 spans 15 amino acids. The germline V gene encodes CDR1 LNHDA and CDR2 SQIVND (reference sequence). V dropped 1 base and J dropped 6; count of bases not matched to a gene: 0. CDR3 region: CASSIASGGAGELFF. The CDR3 coding sequence is TGTGCCAGTAGTATAGCTAGCGGGGGGGCCGGGGAGCTGTTTTTT.

Notes on this clone: Germline and junction disagree at one end, which may indicate a read error. The DNA for the CDR3 is TGCGTCAGCAGCCAGGACCGAGGGCGCGAGCAGTACTTC. As protein: CVSSQDRGREQYF. The V gene is TRBV4-1, the J gene TRBJ2-7; D might be TRBD2 (5 bases). The CDR3 loop spans 13 amino acids. Germline CDR1 reads MGHRA; CDR2 reads YSYEKL.

This clone came up once. The J gene is TRBJ1-1, the V gene TRBV5-1; D unresolved. The germline gives CDR1 SGHRS, CDR2 YFSETQ. The V gene lost 0 bases and the J gene lost 4 bases, with 13 bases spanning the gap. The CDR3 contains 15 residues. The CDR3 protein is CASSLEGRGITEAFF. As DNA, the CDR3 is TGCGCCAGCAGCTTGGAAGGGCGGGGAATCACTGAAGCTTTCTTT.

This chain links TRBV5-1 with TRBJ2-5; 8 bases fit TRBD2. Unmatched junction bases numbered 4, after V lost 4 bases and J lost 2 bases. Germline CDR1 SGHRS, CDR2 YFSETQ. The CDR3 length is 14 residues. CDR3 nucleotides: TGCGCCAGCAGCCGGCAGCGGGGGCAAGAGACCCAGTACTTC. Residues: CASSRQRGQETQYF.

The V gene is TRBV30, the J gene TRBJ1-6; D remains ambiguous. V was trimmed by 4 bases and J by 9 bases, leaving 16 bases between them. Germline V gene data show CDR1 as GTSNPN and CDR2 as SVGIG (reference sequence). The CDR3 runs to 14 residues. This CDR3 is CAWNPTRLSSPLHF. DNA for the CDR3: TGTGCCTGGAACCCGACAAGGTTAAGTTCACCCCTCCACTTT.

The J gene is TRBJ1-2, the V gene TRBV7-3; D is uncertain. Trimming pared 5 bases from V and 4 bases from J, leaving 14 bases between. This CDR3 is 14 amino acids long. CDR1 is SGHTA and CDR2 is FQGTGA in the germline V gene. CDR3 amino acids: CASSPSPRTYGYTF. The CDR3 DNA sequence: TGTGCCAGCAGCCCCTCACCACGCACCTATGGCTACACCTTC.

The chain uses TRBV4-2 and TRBJ2-7, with a weak D call TRBD2 (6 bases). In germline, CDR1 is LGHNA, CDR2 YNFKEQ. The germline V and J ends were trimmed by 4 bases and 3 bases, with 10 bases remaining between them. There are 13 residues in the CDR3. The DNA of the CDR3 is TGTGCCAGCAGCCGGACTAACAACTACGAGCAGTACTTC. This codes for CASSRTNNYEQYF.

This clone was detected a few times. The chain carries TRBV18 and TRBJ2-2; weak D call: TRBD1 (6 bases). The ends were cut back, 3 bases at V and 6 bases at J, with 17 bases in the middle. The CDR3 contains 16 residues. Germline V gives CDR1 KGHSH, CDR2 LQKENI. The CDR3 here is CASSPREGGVAGELFF. The CDR3, as DNA: TGTGCCAGCTCACCCCGGGAAGGGGGTGTGGCCGGGGAGCTGTTTTTT.

The genes are TRBV10-2 and TRBJ2-1; tentative D call: TRBD2 (5 bases). V gave up 2 bases and J gave up 2 bases, with 10 bases separating them. The CDR3 is made up of 15 amino acids. CDR1 and CDR2 from the germline V gene are WSHSY and SAAADI. The CDR3 sequence: CASSEEGRTYNEQFF. The CDR3 DNA is TGCGCCAGCAGTGAGGAGGGCCGGACCTACAATGAGCAGTTCTTC.

The chain couples TRBV14 to TRBJ2-1, with D unresolved. Looked up from germline, CDR1 is SGHDN and CDR2 is FVKESK. Trimming took 3 bases from V and 10 from J, leaving 13 bases between them. The CDR3 contains 13 residues. CDR3 protein: CASSQASMKEQFF. The CDR3, as DNA: TGTGCCAGCAGCCAGGCGAGCATGAAAGAGCAGTTCTTC.

The rearrangement uses TRBV19 and TRBJ2-6, with D possibly being TRBD1 (6 bases). This CDR3 has 19 amino acids. Trimming stripped 8 bases from V and 2 bases from J, with 25 bases between. From germline, CDR1 is LNHDA and CDR2 SQIVND (reference sequence). The CDR3 loop reads CASGYSQGHPSAGANVLTF. CDR3 DNA sequence: TGTGCCAGTGGATATTCACAGGGACACCCATCCGCTGGGGCCAACGTCCTGACTTTC.

The CDR3 reads CASSLAPGIDEQFF. The CDR3 nucleotides read TGTGCCAGCAGCTTGGCCCCGGGTATCGATGAGCAGTTCTTC. The gene calls are TRBV5-5 and TRBJ2-1; D is ambiguous. V shed 0 bases and J shed 8 bases, with 12 bases lying between them. The CDR3 runs 14 residues. CDR1 is SGHKS, CDR2 YYEKEE, per germline (reference sequence).

The chain couples TRBV11-3 to TRBJ2-1, with D possibly TRBD2 on 6 matching bases. Germline CDR1 SGHNT, CDR2 YENEEA. The CDR3 has 15 residues. V lost 1 base and J 3 bases, leaving 10 bases between the germline ends. The CDR3 DNA sequence: TGTGCCAGCAGCTTAGGGGGGGAAAACTACAATGAGCAGTTCTTC. As protein: CASSLGGENYNEQFF.

This clone was seen a few times. V gene TRBV7-4 combines with J gene TRBJ1-2; D is perhaps TRBD1 (5 bases). Deletions cut 1 base from V and 6 bases from J, with 15 bases between. The CDR3 length is 15 residues. The germline V gene encodes CDR1 SGHVT and CDR2 SQSDAQ. The CDR3 nucleotides are TGTGCCAGCAGCTTAGTGGGGCGGAATACGGATGGCTACACCTTC. Translating gives CASSLVGRNTDGYTF.

The chain employs TRBV7-2 and TRBJ1-5; no reliable D call. Germline V lookup: CDR1 SGHTA, CDR2 FQGNSA. Trimming removed 5 bases from V and 2 bases from J, with 7 bases in between. This CDR3 is 13 amino acids long. The chain's CDR3 is CASSPIGNQPQHF. The CDR3 DNA is TGTGCCAGCAGCCCCATAGGCAATCAGCCCCAGCATTTT.

V usage is TRBV29-1 and J usage is TRBJ2-2, with a tentative D call TRBD2 (5 bases). This CDR3 has 15 residues. Trimming stripped 3 bases from V and 2 bases from J, with 13 bases between. Germline assignment: CDR1 SQVTM and CDR2 ANQGSEA. The CDR3 sequence: CSVDLEGDNTGELFF. The CDR3 DNA sequence: TGCAGCGTTGATTTAGAGGGTGATAACACCGGGGAGCTGTTTTTT.

The gene calls are TRBV7-2 and TRBJ1-6, with unresolved D. The CDR3 runs 15 residues. The germline V gene encodes CDR1 SGHTA and CDR2 FQGNSA. Trimming removed 5 bases at V and 0 bases at J, with 8 bases between. CDR3 residues: CASSPGYSYNSPLHF. CDR3 bases: TGTGCCAGCAGCCCAGGATACTCCTATAATTCACCCCTCCACTTT.

DNA for the CDR3: TGTGCCAGCAGTTACTCGCGAACCGACAGCGGCTACACCTTC. It yields the protein CASSYSRTDSGYTF. The V and J genes are TRBV6-5 and TRBJ1-2, with D possibly TRBD1 on 5 matching bases. Germline V gives CDR1 MNHEY, CDR2 SVGAGI. This CDR3 region has 14 residues. Between the trimmed V and J ends, which lost 0 bases and 8 bases, there was a span of 13 bases.

V is TRBV6-5 and J is TRBJ1-2; TRBD1 matches at 9 bases. The germline gives CDR1 MNHEY, CDR2 SVGAGI. With 4 bases clipped from V and 5 bases from J, the junction kept 11 bases outside the gene matches. This CDR3 has 16 amino acids. For the CDR3, the DNA is TGTGCCAGCAGTTCTCTATCGGGACAGGGCGGGTATGGCTACACCTTC. Its protein is CASSSLSGQGGYGYTF.

This sequence joins TRBV9 and TRBJ1-6, with D possibly matching TRBD1 (5 bases). Germline values: CDR1 SGDLS, CDR2 YYNGEE. Trimming removed 0 bases at V and 7 bases at J, with 11 bases between. The CDR3 totals 15 residues. CDR3 sequence (DNA): TGTGCCAGCAGCGTAGCTTCAGGGACCAATTCACCCCTCCACTTT. The encoded protein is CASSVASGTNSPLHF.

The DNA of the CDR3 is TGCAGCGTTTATTCAGGGCGCGAGCAGTACTTC. Its protein is CSVYSGREQYF. The chain joins TRBV29-1 to TRBJ2-7, with D possibly being TRBD1 (5 bases). The CDR3 is 11 amino acids. Trimming pared 5 bases from V and 6 bases from J, leaving 11 bases between. Germline values: CDR1 SQVTM, CDR2 ANQGSEA.

V gene TRBV4-3 combines with J gene TRBJ2-3; 8 positions match TRBD2. This CDR3 contains 17 residues. The J segment lost 3 bases and the V segment lost 1 base, leaving 9 bases of the junction unmatched. Germline V lookup: CDR1 LGHNA, CDR2 YSLEER. The CDR3 sequence is CASSQGFAGGGTDTQYF. The CDR3 nucleotides are TGCGCCAGCAGCCAAGGATTCGCGGGGGGAGGGACAGATACGCAGTATTTT.

The J gene is TRBJ1-1, the V gene TRBV13; D remains ambiguous. This CDR3 region has 14 residues. V was cut by 7 bases and J by 0 bases, with 12 bases left in between. Germline assignment: CDR1 PRHDT and CDR2 FYEKMQ (reference sequence). The DNA for the CDR3 is TGTGCCAGCACCGGTGGGGTTTTGAACACTGAAGCTTTCTTT. Translated: CASTGGVLNTEAFF.

The rearrangement uses TRBV4-3 and TRBJ2-1, with D hard to call. Germline CDR1 and CDR2: LGHNA and YSLEER. The CDR3 extends over 13 amino acids. Trimming pared 1 base from V and 6 bases from J, leaving 7 bases between. DNA for the CDR3: TGCGCCAGCAGCCAAGTCGGGTCCAATGAGCAGTTCTTC. This sequence encodes CASSQVGSNEQFF.

The rearrangement uses TRBV5-4 and TRBJ2-1; D not certain. V was pared by 2 bases and J by 2 bases, with 11 bases between. Per the germline V gene, CDR1 is SGHNT and CDR2 is YYREEE (reference sequence). The CDR3 covers 15 residues. CDR3 region: CASSFSGFAYNEQFF. The CDR3 DNA follows: TGTGCCAGCAGCTTCAGTGGTTTCGCCTACAATGAGCAGTTCTTC.